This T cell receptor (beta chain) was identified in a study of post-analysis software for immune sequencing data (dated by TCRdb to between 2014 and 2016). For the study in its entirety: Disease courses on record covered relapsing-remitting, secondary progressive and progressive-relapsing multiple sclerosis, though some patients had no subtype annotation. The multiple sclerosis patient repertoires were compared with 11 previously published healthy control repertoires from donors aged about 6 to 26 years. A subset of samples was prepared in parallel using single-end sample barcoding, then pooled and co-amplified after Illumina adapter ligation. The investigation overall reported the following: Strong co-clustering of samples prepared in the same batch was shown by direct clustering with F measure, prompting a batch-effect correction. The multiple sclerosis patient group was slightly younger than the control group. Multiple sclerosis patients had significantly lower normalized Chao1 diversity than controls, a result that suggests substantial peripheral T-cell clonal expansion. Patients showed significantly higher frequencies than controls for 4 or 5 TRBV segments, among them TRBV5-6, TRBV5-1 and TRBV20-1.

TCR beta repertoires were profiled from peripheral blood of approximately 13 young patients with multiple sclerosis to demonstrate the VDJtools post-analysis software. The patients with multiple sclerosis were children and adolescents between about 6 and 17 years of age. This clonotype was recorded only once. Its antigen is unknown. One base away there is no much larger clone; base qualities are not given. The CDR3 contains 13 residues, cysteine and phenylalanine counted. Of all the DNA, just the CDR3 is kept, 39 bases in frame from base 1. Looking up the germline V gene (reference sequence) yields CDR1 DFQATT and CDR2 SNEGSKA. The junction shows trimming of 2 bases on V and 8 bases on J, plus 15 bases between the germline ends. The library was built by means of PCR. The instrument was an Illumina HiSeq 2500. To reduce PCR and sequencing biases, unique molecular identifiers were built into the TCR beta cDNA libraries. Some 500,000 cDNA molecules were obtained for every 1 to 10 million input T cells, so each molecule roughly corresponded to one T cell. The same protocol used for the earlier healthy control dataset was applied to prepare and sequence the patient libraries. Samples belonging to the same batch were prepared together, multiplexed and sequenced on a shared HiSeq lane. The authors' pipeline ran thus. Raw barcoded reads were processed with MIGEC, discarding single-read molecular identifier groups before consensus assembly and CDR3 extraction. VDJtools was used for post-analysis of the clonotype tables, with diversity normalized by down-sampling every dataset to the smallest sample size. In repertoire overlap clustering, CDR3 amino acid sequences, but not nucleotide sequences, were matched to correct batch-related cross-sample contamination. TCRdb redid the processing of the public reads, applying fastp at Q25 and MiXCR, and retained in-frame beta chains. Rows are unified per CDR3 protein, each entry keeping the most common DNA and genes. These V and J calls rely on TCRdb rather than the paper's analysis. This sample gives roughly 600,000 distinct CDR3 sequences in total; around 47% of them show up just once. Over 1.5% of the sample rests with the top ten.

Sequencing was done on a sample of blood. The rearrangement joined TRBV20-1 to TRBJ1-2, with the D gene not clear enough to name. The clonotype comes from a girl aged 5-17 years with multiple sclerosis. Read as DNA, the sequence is TGCAGTGCTAGATATCGGGGAGGTAGCGGCTACACCTTC. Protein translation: CSARYRGGSGYTF.